This TCR beta chain was recorded in a study of blood T cell repertoires in COVID-19. Study in general: Acute and convalescent COVID-19 samples came from the United States, Italy and Spain. T cells, B-cell-depleted T cells, or PBMCs provided the cDNA or gDNA that served as material.

Trimming pared 5 bases from V and 9 bases from J, leaving 13 bases between. This CDR3 region has 12 residues. Germline loops: CDR1 SGHVS, CDR2 FQNEAQ. Authors' data handling: By means of reference gene primer amplification, nucleated cell counts were estimated. TCRdb's table, derived via immunoSEQ multiplex PCR, lists solely in-frame clones and lacks some. V and J calls and clone size are copied from that table; D and trimming were computed from the DNA. The data hold 130,000 to 150,000 clones, with 75% to 85% observed a single time. The J gene is TRBJ1-1, the V gene TRBV7-8; D remains ambiguous. The TCR was taken from a woman aged 45-65 years with acute or convalescent COVID-19. Sequenced material: peripheral blood. CDR3 loop: CASSRLGEKAFF. The CDR3 region has the DNA TGTGCCAGCAGCCGTCTCGGGGAGAAAGCTTTCTTT.